This T cell receptor (beta chain) was obtained from a study of T cell responses to AZD1222 COVID-19 vaccine. The protocol was immunoSEQ multiplex PCR, while the TCRdb copy is restricted to in-frame clones and leaves out a portion. This sample has some 150,000 clones, with 89% found just once. Note on this clone: Its specificity is unknown.

Points from the study as a whole: Just five or six AZD1222 recipients were seropositive at baseline. Every sample of the repertoires postdated the peak T cell response. Unmutated variant regions are reportedly the target of nearly half of TCRs that are spike-specific. Rises in breadth and depth of Spike-specific TCRs came after two AZD1222 doses.

J lost 6 bases, V lost 4 bases, and 0 bases had no gene match. This CDR3 is built from 12 residues. Germline CDR1 and CDR2: SGHTA and FQGTGA. The rearrangement links TRBV7-3 to TRBJ2-1; 7 nucleotides match TRBD2. The specimen comprised peripheral blood, sampled 28 days after the second AZD1222 dose. This sequence originates from an adult who received the AZD1222 COVID-19 vaccine. CDR3 loop: CASSSGGNEQFF. In DNA, the CDR3 is TGTGCCAGCAGCTCGGGGGGCAATGAGCAGTTCTTC.